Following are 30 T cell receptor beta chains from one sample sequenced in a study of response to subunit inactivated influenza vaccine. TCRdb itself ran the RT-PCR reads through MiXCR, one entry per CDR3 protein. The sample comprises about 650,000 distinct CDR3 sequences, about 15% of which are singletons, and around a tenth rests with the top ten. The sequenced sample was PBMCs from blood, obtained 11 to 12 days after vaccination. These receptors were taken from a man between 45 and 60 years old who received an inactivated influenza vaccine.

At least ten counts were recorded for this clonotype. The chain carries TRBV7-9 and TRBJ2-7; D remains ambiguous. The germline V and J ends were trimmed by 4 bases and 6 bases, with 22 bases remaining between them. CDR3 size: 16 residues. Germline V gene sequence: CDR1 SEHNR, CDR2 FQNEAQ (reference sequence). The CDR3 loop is CASSSQLTPSLGEQYF. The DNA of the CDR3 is TGTGCCAGCAGCTCCCAGCTTACGCCGTCCCTCGGCGAGCAGTACTTC.

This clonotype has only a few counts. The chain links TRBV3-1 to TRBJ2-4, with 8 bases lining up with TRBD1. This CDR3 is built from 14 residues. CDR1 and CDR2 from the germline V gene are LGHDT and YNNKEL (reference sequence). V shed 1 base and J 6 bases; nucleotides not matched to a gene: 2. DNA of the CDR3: TGTGCCAGCAGCCAAGCAGGGGGCGGAAACATTCAGTACTTC. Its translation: CASSQAGGGNIQYF.

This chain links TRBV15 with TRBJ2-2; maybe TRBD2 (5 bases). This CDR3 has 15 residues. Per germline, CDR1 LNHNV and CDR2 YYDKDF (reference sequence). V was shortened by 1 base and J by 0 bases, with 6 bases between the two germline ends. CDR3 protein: CATSRGGANTGELFF. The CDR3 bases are TGTGCCACCAGCAGAGGGGGAGCGAACACCGGGGAGCTGTTTTTT.

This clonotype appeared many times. CDR3 protein: CASRQGQGGQPQHF. CDR3 DNA: TGTGCCAGCAGACAGGGACAGGGCGGTCAGCCCCAGCATTTT. The chain combines TRBV28 with TRBJ1-5; 9 nucleotides agree with TRBD1. From germline, CDR1 is MDHEN and CDR2 SYDVKM. V shed 6 bases and J 6 bases; nucleotides not matched to a gene: 6. CDR3 length equals 14 residues.

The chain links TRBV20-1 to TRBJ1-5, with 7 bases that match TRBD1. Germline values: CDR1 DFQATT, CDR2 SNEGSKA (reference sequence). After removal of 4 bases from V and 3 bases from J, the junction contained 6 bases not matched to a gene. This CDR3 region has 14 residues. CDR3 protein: CSANERGPNQPQHF. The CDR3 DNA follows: TGCAGTGCTAACGAGAGGGGGCCCAATCAGCCCCAGCATTTT.

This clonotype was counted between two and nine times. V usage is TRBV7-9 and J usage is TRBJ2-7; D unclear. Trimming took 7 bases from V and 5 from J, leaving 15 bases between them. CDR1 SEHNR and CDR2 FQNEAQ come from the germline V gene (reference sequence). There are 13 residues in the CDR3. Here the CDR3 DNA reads TGTGCCAGCACGGCAACGACGGTGGACGAGCAGTACTTC. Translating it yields CASTATTVDEQYF.

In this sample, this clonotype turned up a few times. Here the CDR3 reads CAISESSSGGYTGELFF. The CDR3 coding sequence is TGTGCCATCAGTGAGTCCTCGAGCGGGGGATACACCGGGGAGCTGTTTTTT. The gene calls are TRBV10-3 and TRBJ2-2; 8 bases line up with TRBD2. Trimming removed 0 bases from V and 3 bases from J; junction bases left unmatched: 6. Germline V gene data show CDR1 as ENHRY and CDR2 as SYGVKD. This CDR3 comprises 17 residues.

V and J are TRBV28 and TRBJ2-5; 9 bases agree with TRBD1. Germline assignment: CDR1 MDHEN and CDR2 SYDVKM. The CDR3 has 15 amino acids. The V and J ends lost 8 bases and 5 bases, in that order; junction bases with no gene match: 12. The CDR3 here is CASGSPGTGTETQYF. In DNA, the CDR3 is TGTGCCAGCGGTTCCCCCGGGACAGGGACGGAGACCCAGTACTTC.

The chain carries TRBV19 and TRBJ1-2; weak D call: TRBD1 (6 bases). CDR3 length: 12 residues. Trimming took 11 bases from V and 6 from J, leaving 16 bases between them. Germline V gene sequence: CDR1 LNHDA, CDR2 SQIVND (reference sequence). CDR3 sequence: CAESRQEDGYTF. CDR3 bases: TGTGCCGAGTCCAGACAGGAAGATGGCTACACCTTC.

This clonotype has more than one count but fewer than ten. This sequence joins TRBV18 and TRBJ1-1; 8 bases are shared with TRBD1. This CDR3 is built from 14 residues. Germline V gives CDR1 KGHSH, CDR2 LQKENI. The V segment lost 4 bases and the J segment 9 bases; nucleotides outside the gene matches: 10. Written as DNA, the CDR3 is TGTGCCAGCTCACAGGCAGGGGGCCAAGGGAAAGCTTTCTTT. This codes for CASSQAGGQGKAFF.

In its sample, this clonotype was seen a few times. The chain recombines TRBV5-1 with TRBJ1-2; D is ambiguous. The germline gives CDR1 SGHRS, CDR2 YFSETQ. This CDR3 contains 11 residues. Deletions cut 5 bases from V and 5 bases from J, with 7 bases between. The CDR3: CASSENYGYTF. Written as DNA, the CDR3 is TGCGCCAGCAGTGAGAATTATGGCTACACCTTC.

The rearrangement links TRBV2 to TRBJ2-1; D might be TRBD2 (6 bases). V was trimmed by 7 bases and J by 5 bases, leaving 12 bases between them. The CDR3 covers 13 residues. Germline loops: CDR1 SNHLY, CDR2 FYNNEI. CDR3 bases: TGTGCCAGCATGGTTCCTAGCGACAATGAGCAGTTCTTC. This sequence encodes CASMVPSDNEQFF.

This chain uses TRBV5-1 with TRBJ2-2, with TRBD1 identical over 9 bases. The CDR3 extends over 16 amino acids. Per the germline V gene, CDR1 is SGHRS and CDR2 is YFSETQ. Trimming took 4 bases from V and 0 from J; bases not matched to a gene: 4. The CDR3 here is CASSIGTGTNTGELFF. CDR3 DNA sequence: TGCGCCAGCAGCATCGGGACAGGGACGAACACCGGGGAGCTGTTTTTT. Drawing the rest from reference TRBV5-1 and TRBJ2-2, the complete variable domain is KAGVTQTPRYLIKTRGQQVTLSCSPISGHRSVSWYQQTPGQGLQFLFEYFSETQRNKGNFPGRFSGRQFSNSRSEMNVSTLELGDSALYLCASSIGTGTNTGELFFGEGSRLTVL.

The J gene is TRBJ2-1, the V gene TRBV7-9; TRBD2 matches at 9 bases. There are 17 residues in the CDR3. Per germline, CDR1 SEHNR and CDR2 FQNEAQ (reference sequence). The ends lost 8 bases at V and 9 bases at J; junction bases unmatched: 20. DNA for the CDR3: TGTGCCAGCCGATCAATCCGAACGCGGGAGGGCCGTAGTGAGCAGTTCTTC. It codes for CASRSIRTREGRSEQFF. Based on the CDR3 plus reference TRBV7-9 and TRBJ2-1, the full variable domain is DTGVSQNPRHKITKRGQNVTFRCDPISEHNRLYWYRQTLGQGPEFLTYFQNEAQLEKSRLLSDRFSAERPKGSFSTLEIQRTEQGDSAMYLCASRSIRTREGRSEQFFGPGTRLTVL.

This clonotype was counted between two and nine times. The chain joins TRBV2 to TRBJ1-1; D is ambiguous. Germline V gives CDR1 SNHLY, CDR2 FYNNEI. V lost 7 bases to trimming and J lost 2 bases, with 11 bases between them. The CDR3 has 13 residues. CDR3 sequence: CASMRTGNTEAFF. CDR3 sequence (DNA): TGTGCCAGCATGAGGACGGGAAACACTGAAGCTTTCTTT.

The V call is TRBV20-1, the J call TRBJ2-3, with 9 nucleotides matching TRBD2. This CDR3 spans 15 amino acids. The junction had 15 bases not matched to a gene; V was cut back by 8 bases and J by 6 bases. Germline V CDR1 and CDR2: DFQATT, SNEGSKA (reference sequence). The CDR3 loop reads CSQRTSGGSTDTQYF. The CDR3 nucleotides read TGCAGTCAAAGGACGAGCGGGGGGTCCACCGATACGCAGTATTTT.

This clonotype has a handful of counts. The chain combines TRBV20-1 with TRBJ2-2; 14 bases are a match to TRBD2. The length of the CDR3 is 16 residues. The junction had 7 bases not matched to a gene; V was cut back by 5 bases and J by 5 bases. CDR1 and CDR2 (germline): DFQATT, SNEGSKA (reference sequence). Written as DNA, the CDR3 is TGCAGTGCTCAGACTAGCGGGAGGGGAGGGACCGGGGAGCTGTTTTTT. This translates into CSAQTSGRGGTGELFF.

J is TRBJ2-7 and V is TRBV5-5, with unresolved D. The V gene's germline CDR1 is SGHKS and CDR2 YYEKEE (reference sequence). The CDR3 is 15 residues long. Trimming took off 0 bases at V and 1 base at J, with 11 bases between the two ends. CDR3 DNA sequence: TGTGCCAGCAGCTTGGCCACTCCTCGGTCCTACGAGCAGTACTTC. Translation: CASSLATPRSYEQYF.

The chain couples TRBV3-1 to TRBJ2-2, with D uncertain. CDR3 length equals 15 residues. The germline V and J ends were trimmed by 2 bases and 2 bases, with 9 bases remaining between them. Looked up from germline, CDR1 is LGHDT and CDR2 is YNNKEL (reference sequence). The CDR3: CASSQWGLNTGELFF. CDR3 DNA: TGTGCCAGCAGCCAATGGGGTTTAAACACCGGGGAGCTGTTTTTT. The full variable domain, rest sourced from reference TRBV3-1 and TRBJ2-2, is DTAVSQTPKYLVTQMGNDKSIKCEQNLGHDTMYWYKQDSKKFLKIMFSYNNKELIINETVPNRFSPKSPDKAHLNLHINSLELGDSAVYFCASSQWGLNTGELFFGEGSRLTVL.

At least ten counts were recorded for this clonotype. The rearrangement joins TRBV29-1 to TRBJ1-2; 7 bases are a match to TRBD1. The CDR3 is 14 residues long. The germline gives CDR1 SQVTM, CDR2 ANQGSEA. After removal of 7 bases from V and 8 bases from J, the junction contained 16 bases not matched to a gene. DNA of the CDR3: TGCAGCGCAGATGACAGGGCGGGAATTGGGGGCTACACCTTC. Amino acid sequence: CSADDRAGIGGYTF.

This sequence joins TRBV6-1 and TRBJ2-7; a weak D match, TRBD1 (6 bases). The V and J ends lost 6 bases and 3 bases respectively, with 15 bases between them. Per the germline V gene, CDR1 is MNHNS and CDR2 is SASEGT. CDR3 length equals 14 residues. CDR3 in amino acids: CASRLTGTNYEQYF. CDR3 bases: TGTGCCAGCAGACTAACCGGGACAAACTACGAGCAGTACTTC.

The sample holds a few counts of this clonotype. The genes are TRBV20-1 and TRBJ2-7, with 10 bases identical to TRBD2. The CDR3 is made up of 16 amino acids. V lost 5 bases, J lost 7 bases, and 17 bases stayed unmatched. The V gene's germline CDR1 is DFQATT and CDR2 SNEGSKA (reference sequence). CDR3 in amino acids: CSADKMGTSAAVEQYF. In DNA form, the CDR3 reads TGCAGTGCTGACAAAATGGGGACTAGCGCCGCTGTTGAGCAGTACTTC.

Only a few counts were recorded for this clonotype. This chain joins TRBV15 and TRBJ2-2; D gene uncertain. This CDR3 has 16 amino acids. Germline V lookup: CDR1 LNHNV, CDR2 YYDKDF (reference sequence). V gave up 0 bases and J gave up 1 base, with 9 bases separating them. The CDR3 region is CATSRDRVGNTGELFF. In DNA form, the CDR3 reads TGTGCCACCAGCAGAGATCGAGTAGGGAACACCGGGGAGCTGTTTTTT. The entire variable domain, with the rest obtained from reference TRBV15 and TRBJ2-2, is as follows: DAMVIQNPRYQVTQFGKPVTLSCSQTLNHNVMYWYQQKSSQAPKLLFHYYDKDFNNEADTPDNFQSRRPNTSFCFLDIRSPGLGDTAMYLCATSRDRVGNTGELFFGEGSRLTVL.

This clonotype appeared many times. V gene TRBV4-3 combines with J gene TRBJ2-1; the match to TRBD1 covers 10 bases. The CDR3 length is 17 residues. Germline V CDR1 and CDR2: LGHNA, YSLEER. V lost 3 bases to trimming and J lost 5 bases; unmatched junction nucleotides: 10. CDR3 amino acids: CASSHDMTGGAHNEQFF. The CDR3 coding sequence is TGCGCCAGCAGCCACGACATGACAGGGGGCGCGCACAATGAGCAGTTCTTC.

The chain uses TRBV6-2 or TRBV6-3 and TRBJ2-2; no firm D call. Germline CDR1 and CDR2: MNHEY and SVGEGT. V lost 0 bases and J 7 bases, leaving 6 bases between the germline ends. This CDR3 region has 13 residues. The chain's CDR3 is CASSYSNRGELFF. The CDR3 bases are TGTGCCAGCAGTTACTCGAATCGCGGGGAGCTGTTTTTT.

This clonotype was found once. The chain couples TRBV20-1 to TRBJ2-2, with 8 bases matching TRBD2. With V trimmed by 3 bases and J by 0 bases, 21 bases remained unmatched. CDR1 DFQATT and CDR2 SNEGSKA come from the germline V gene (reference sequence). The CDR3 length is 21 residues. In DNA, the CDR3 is TGCAGTGCTAGGGTTCGGTTCGTAGTAGCGGGGAGCGAAGCGAACACCGGGGAGCTGTTTTTT. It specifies CSARVRFVVAGSEANTGELFF.

The CDR3 spells CSATPPLAGGHGLGEQYF. CDR3 DNA: TGCAGTGCTACCCCCCCACTAGCGGGGGGGCATGGTCTTGGCGAGCAGTACTTC. The chain joins TRBV20-1 to TRBJ2-7; 13 bases agree with TRBD2. Germline CDR1 and CDR2: DFQATT and SNEGSKA (reference sequence). The trim removed 4 bases at V and 6 bases at J, leaving 18 bases unmatched. The CDR3 runs 18 residues.

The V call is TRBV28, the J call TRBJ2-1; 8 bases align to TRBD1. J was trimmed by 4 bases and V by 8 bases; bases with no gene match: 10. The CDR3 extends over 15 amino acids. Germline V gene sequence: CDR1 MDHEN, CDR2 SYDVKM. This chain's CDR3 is CASAIAGGQYNEQFF. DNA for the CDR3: TGTGCCAGCGCCATCGCAGGGGGCCAATACAATGAGCAGTTCTTC.

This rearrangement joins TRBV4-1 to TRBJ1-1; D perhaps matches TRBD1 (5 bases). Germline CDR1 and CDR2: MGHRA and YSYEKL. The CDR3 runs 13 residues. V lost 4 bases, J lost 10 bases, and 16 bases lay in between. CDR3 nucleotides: TGCGCCAGCAGCCCCTCCAAGGGGTACGCAGCTTTCTTT. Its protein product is CASSPSKGYAAFF.

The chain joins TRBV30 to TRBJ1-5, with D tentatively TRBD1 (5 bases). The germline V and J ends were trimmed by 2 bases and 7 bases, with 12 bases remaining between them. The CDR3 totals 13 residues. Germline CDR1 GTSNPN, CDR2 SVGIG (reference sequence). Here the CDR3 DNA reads TGTGCCTGGAGTAGCCAGTGGGACCAGCCCCAGCATTTT. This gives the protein CAWSSQWDQPQHF.